The 29 T cell receptor beta chains below all came from one sample that was sequenced in a study of neurological immune-mediated disorders. MiXCR, applied by TCRdb to the 5' RACE reads, yields one record per CDR3 protein. Of 20,000 to 25,000 distinct CDR3 sequences listed, approximately 6.6% are singletons. Source material: CD8+ T cells from blood. The receptors were sampled from a man in his late teens or twenties in good health.

This clonotype was picked up many times. The chain recombines TRBV4-2 with TRBJ2-5, with 10 bases that match TRBD2. CDR1 is LGHNA, CDR2 YNFKEQ, per germline. The CDR3 extends over 17 amino acids. V shed 1 base and J 1 base; nucleotides not matched to a gene: 6. The CDR3 sequence is CASSQGSAGGLQETQYF. The CDR3 DNA reads TGTGCCAGCAGCCAAGGCTCAGCGGGGGGGCTCCAAGAGACCCAGTACTTC.

The table lists this clonotype with many counts. V usage is TRBV7-3 and J usage is TRBJ2-2, with 7 bases that match TRBD1. With V trimmed by 5 bases and J by 2 bases, 8 bases remained unmatched. The CDR3 totals 16 residues. Germline V gene sequence: CDR1 SGHTA, CDR2 FQGTGA. In DNA, the CDR3 is TGTGCCAGCAGCCCTGGACAGGCCCTTAACACCGGGGAGCTGTTTTTT. Amino acids: CASSPGQALNTGELFF.

The chain uses TRBV30 and TRBJ1-1, with D perhaps matching TRBD1 (5 bases). V shed 1 base and J shed 5 bases, with 11 bases lying between them. There are 13 residues in the CDR3. Germline CDR1 is GTSNPN and CDR2 is SVGIG (reference sequence). This CDR3 reads CAWSADILTEAFF. CDR3 bases: TGTGCCTGGAGTGCGGACATTCTAACTGAAGCTTTCTTT.

This clonotype has ten or more counts. The chain has TRBV7-3 and TRBJ2-7; D unresolved. The CDR3 sequence is 13 residues long. V lost 4 bases and J 0 bases, leaving 7 bases between the germline ends. Germline CDR1 SGHTA, CDR2 FQGTGA. This CDR3 is CASSSGPSYEQYF. DNA for the CDR3: TGTGCCAGCAGCTCCGGGCCCTCCTACGAGCAGTACTTC.

The table lists this clonotype with many counts. The V gene is TRBV7-9, the J gene TRBJ1-1; D is unclear. The V gene's germline CDR1 is SEHNR and CDR2 FQNEAQ (reference sequence). The germline V and J ends were trimmed by 7 bases and 4 bases, with 13 bases remaining between them. The CDR3 has 13 amino acids. Here the CDR3 reads CASTPDARTEAFF. In nucleotides, the CDR3 is TGTGCCAGCACCCCGGACGCCCGCACTGAAGCTTTCTTT.

This clonotype came up many times. V usage is TRBV5-6 and J usage is TRBJ1-2; 9 bases are shared with TRBD1. V lost 3 bases and J lost 4; bases outside the gene matches: 4. The germline V gene has CDR1 SGHDT and CDR2 YYEEEE. The CDR3 has 14 residues. As DNA, the CDR3 is TGTGCCAGCAGCTCACAGGGGGCTCGCTATGGCTACACCTTC. This gives the protein CASSSQGARYGYTF.

This clonotype came up many times. This sequence joins TRBV7-9 and TRBJ1-1; D might be TRBD1 (5 bases). Germline V gives CDR1 SEHNR, CDR2 FQNEAQ (reference sequence). V shed 0 bases and J shed 5 bases, with 10 bases lying between them. This CDR3 contains 14 residues. The CDR3 region has the DNA TGTGCCAGCAGCTTAGCGTTGGGGGATACTGAAGCTTTCTTT. Translation: CASSLALGDTEAFF.

This clonotype was picked up many times. The chain is built from TRBV7-9 and TRBJ2-4; 10 bases align to TRBD1. The CDR3 is made up of 20 amino acids. V shed 5 bases and J 1 base; nucleotides not matched to a gene: 17. CDR1 is SEHNR, CDR2 FQNEAQ, per germline (reference sequence). CDR3 amino acids: CASSATWTGGSNKAKNIQYF. CDR3 DNA: TGTGCCAGCAGCGCAACGTGGACAGGGGGAAGTAATAAGGCCAAAAACATTCAGTACTTC.

Ten or more counts support this clonotype. The chain uses TRBV7-6 and TRBJ1-4; 9 bases map to TRBD1. Germline lookup yields CDR1 SGHVS and CDR2 FNYEAQ. Germline trimming cut 5 bases from V and 4 bases from J; bases unmatched to any gene: 11. The CDR3 has 17 residues. Here the CDR3 reads CASSPKAGTGFNEKLFF. Here the CDR3 DNA reads TGTGCCAGCAGCCCGAAAGCCGGGACAGGGTTTAATGAAAAACTGTTTTTT.

In this sample, this clonotype turned up many times. The V call is TRBV5-6, the J call TRBJ2-1; 12 bases fit TRBD2. With 5 bases clipped from V and 6 bases from J, the junction kept 6 bases outside the gene matches. The CDR3 totals 15 residues. The germline V gene has CDR1 SGHDT and CDR2 YYEEEE. CDR3 residues: CASRTGLAGSNEQFF. The CDR3 region has the DNA TGTGCCAGCAGAACGGGACTAGCGGGTTCCAATGAGCAGTTCTTC.

This clonotype came up many times. The rearrangement joins TRBV20-1 to TRBJ2-2; D gene ambiguous. CDR1 DFQATT and CDR2 SNEGSKA come from the germline V gene (reference sequence). V was pared by 3 bases and J by 7 bases, with 12 bases between. CDR3 length: 13 residues. CDR3 in amino acids: CSASVGLGGELFF. The CDR3 nucleotides are TGCAGTGCTAGTGTTGGGTTAGGCGGGGAGCTGTTTTTT.

In this sample, this clonotype turned up many times. The chain combines TRBV27 with TRBJ2-1; 8 nucleotides agree with TRBD2. The CDR3 consists of 15 residues. The junction had 2 bases not matched to a gene; V was cut back by 1 base and J by 3 bases. In germline, CDR1 is MNHEY, CDR2 SMNVEV (reference sequence). CDR3 bases: TGTGCCAGCAGTTTATGGGGACTAGGCTACAATGAGCAGTTCTTC. Translating it yields CASSLWGLGYNEQFF.

This clonotype occurred many times. This rearrangement joins TRBV12-3 or TRBV12-4 to TRBJ2-3; D possibly uses TRBD1 or TRBD2 (6 bases each). Trimming removed 8 bases from V and 14 bases from J, with 17 bases in between. The CDR3 extends over 11 amino acids. The chain's CDR3 is CASGGLLNRYF. The CDR3 DNA reads TGTGCCAGCGGGGGGCTATTGAATCGGTATTTT.

This clonotype came up many times. V is TRBV5-5 and J is TRBJ1-3; tentative D call: TRBD1 (5 bases). Germline V CDR1 and CDR2: SGHKS, YYEKEE (reference sequence). This CDR3 comprises 15 residues. The V and J ends lost 0 bases and 0 bases respectively, with 7 bases between them. The CDR3 nucleotides read TGTGCCAGCAGCTTGGCAGGGACCTCTGGAAACACCATATATTTT. As protein: CASSLAGTSGNTIYF.

This clonotype was seen a handful of times. A much larger clone sits a single nucleotide away, making a read error possible. The J gene is TRBJ1-4, the V gene TRBV5-1, with 7 bases identical to TRBD1. In germline, CDR1 is SGHRS, CDR2 YFSETQ. The V gene end was trimmed by 4 bases and the J gene end by 8 bases; junction bases not matched to a gene: 14. This CDR3 contains 16 residues. For the CDR3, the DNA is TGCGCCAGCAGCGCGTGTTGGGACAGAGGAGGCGAAAAACTGTTTTTT. Protein: CASSACWDRGGEKLFF.

In its sample, this clonotype was seen many times. The chain recombines TRBV12-3 or TRBV12-4 with TRBJ1-5, with 7 bases that match TRBD1. V shed 2 bases and J 4 bases; nucleotides not matched to a gene: 2. The CDR3 extends over 14 amino acids. DNA for the CDR3: TGTGCCAGCAGTTTAACAGGGGTTAATCAGCCCCAGCATTTT. Translation: CASSLTGVNQPQHF.

This clonotype was recorded many times. The genes are TRBV24-1 and TRBJ1-2; TRBD1 agrees at 7 bases. The CDR3 contains 14 residues. The trim removed 4 bases at V and 4 bases at J, leaving 5 bases unmatched. Germline CDR1 is KGHDR and CDR2 is SFDVKD. The CDR3 is CATSDPGQTYGYTF. The DNA for the CDR3 is TGTGCCACCAGTGACCCGGGACAGACCTATGGCTACACCTTC.

This clonotype has a count of ten or more. The chain combines TRBV12-5 with TRBJ1-1, with 7 bases that match TRBD1. The CDR3 totals 16 residues. The trim removed 1 base at V and 2 bases at J, leaving 7 bases unmatched. Per the germline V gene, CDR1 is LGHNT and CDR2 is FRNRAP. The CDR3 is CASGLDRTGVNTEAFF. CDR3 DNA: TGTGCTAGTGGTTTGGATCGAACAGGGGTAAACACTGAAGCTTTCTTT. Together with reference TRBV12-5 and TRBJ1-1, the CDR3 gives the full variable domain: DARVTQTPRHKVTEMGQEVTMRCQPILGHNTVFWYRQTMMQGLELLAYFRNRAPLDDSGMPKDRFSAEMPDATLATLKIQPSEPRDSAVYFCASGLDRTGVNTEAFFGQGTRLTVV.

V is TRBV7-6 and J is TRBJ1-1; D is uncertain. V lost 5 bases and J lost 4, with 11 bases in between. This CDR3 has 13 residues. Germline loops: CDR1 SGHVS, CDR2 FNYEAQ. In DNA, the CDR3 is TGTGCCAGCAGCCTGGACGCCCGCACTGAAGCTTTCTTT. Its translation is CASSLDARTEAFF.

The J gene is TRBJ1-1, the V gene TRBV29-1; unclear D gene. The CDR3 contains 15 residues. CDR1 and CDR2 (germline): SQVTM, ANQGSEA. Trimming pared 0 bases from V and 0 bases from J, leaving 11 bases between. The CDR3 loop is CSVEDTGHVNTEAFF. DNA for the CDR3: TGCAGCGTTGAAGATACTGGGCACGTGAACACTGAAGCTTTCTTT.

This clonotype appeared many times. The chain joins TRBV5-4 to TRBJ1-2; D is possibly TRBD1 (5 bases). V lost 2 bases and J 4 bases, leaving 15 bases between the germline ends. The germline V gene encodes CDR1 SGHNT and CDR2 YYREEE (reference sequence). The CDR3 loop spans 15 amino acids. The CDR3 region has the DNA TGTGCCAGCAGCTTCCCCACAGGACGGTCCTATGGCTACACCTTC. This codes for CASSFPTGRSYGYTF.

This clonotype was recorded many times. V usage is TRBV27 and J usage is TRBJ1-2; unclear D gene. From germline, CDR1 is MNHEY and CDR2 SMNVEV (reference sequence). Trimming removed 2 bases from V and 6 bases from J, with 13 bases in between. This CDR3 has 14 amino acids. The CDR3 region is CASSLAGMGDGYTF. CDR3 in DNA: TGTGCCAGCAGTTTAGCCGGCATGGGCGATGGCTACACCTTC.

Points on this clonotype: This could be a read error, since a much larger clone is one nucleotide away. The chain is built from TRBV7-7 and TRBJ2-3; a possible D gene is TRBD2 (6 bases). This CDR3 is 15 amino acids long. Germline lookup yields CDR1 SSHAT and CDR2 FNYEAQ (reference sequence). CDR3 sequence (DNA): TGTGTTAGCAGCTTATCACTAGCAGGGCTAGATACGCAGTATTTT. Protein sequence: CVSSLSLAGLDTQYF.

Many counts were recorded for this clonotype. The rearrangement links TRBV5-6 to TRBJ2-5; a weak D match, TRBD1 (6 bases). This CDR3 is built from 14 residues. Trimming removed 1 base at V and 2 bases at J, with 9 bases between. Per germline, CDR1 SGHDT and CDR2 YYEEEE. CDR3 DNA: TGTGCCAGCAGCTTGAAAGGGGGACAAGAGACCCAGTACTTC. Amino acids: CASSLKGGQETQYF.

This clonotype has at least ten counts. This chain connects TRBV20-1 to TRBJ2-1; unclear D gene. Germline V CDR1 and CDR2: DFQATT, SNEGSKA (reference sequence). The CDR3 contains 15 residues. V gave up 5 bases and J gave up 3 bases, with 17 bases separating them. Here the CDR3 reads CSAPSALNIYNEQFF. The DNA of the CDR3 is TGCAGTGCTCCCTCTGCTCTCAACATCTACAATGAGCAGTTCTTC.

This clonotype was counted ten times or more. The rearrangement uses TRBV14 and TRBJ2-5; the match to TRBD2 covers 11 bases. The germline V gene has CDR1 SGHDN and CDR2 FVKESK. V lost 0 bases to trimming and J lost 4 bases; unmatched junction nucleotides: 4. The CDR3 loop spans 16 amino acids. CDR3 bases: TGTGCCAGCAGCCAAGATGCTAGCGGGGGGCCAGAGACCCAGTACTTC. Protein sequence: CASSQDASGGPETQYF.

The sample holds many counts of this clonotype. DNA of the CDR3: TGTGCCAGCAGCTTAGCGTCCGGGAATGAAAAACTGTTTTTT. This translates into CASSLASGNEKLFF. V is TRBV7-9 and J is TRBJ1-4; D unclear. V shed 0 bases and J shed 5 bases, with 7 bases lying between them. CDR1 is SEHNR and CDR2 is FQNEAQ in the germline V gene (reference sequence). There are 14 residues in the CDR3. The full variable domain, with the rest looked up from reference TRBV7-9 and TRBJ1-4, is DTGVSQNPRHKITKRGQNVTFRCDPISEHNRLYWYRQTLGQGPEFLTYFQNEAQLEKSRLLSDRFSAERPKGSFSTLEIQRTEQGDSAMYLCASSLASGNEKLFFGSGTQLSVL.

This clonotype was counted ten times or more. The chain uses TRBV10-3 and TRBJ2-7; D not resolved. Trimming left V 7 bases short and J 4 bases short, with 17 bases between. Germline assignment: CDR1 ENHRY and CDR2 SYGVKD. The CDR3 extends over 14 amino acids. CDR3 protein: CAIKAPGGSYEQYF. In DNA, the CDR3 is TGTGCCATCAAGGCGCCAGGCGGATCGTACGAGCAGTACTTC.

This clonotype came up many times. A much more abundant neighbour one base away suggests this may be a read error. The gene calls are TRBV27 and TRBJ1-1; D uncertain. The germline V gene has CDR1 MNHEY and CDR2 SMNVEV (reference sequence). The CDR3 extends over 13 amino acids. Trimming took 3 bases from V and 0 from J, leaving 5 bases between them. The CDR3 reads CASSFSMNTEAFF. In DNA, the CDR3 is TGTGCCAGCAGTTTCAGCATGAACACTGAAGCTTTCTTT.